These 22 T cell receptor beta chains originate from one sample sequenced in a study of response to subunit inactivated influenza vaccine. TCRdb recomputed calls from the RT-PCR reads with MiXCR, one row per CDR3 protein. The data show 550,000 to 800,000 distinct CDR3 sequences, about 14% seen once. Here the sequenced sample was PBMCs from blood, taken approximately 15 days before vaccination. All receptors come from a middle-aged man who received an inactivated influenza vaccine.

This clonotype has a count of ten or more. This chain connects TRBV5-1 to TRBJ2-5, with D unresolved. This CDR3 comprises 14 residues. Germline V gene data show CDR1 as SGHRS and CDR2 as YFSETQ. V was clipped by 4 bases and J by 5 bases, with 15 bases between them. CDR3 in DNA: TGCGCCAGCAGCAAGAACAGCCCACGGGAGACCCAGTACTTC. Its translation is CASSKNSPRETQYF. Full variable domain (rest looked up from reference TRBV5-1 and TRBJ2-5): KAGVTQTPRYLIKTRGQQVTLSCSPISGHRSVSWYQQTPGQGLQFLFEYFSETQRNKGNFPGRFSGRQFSNSRSEMNVSTLELGDSALYLCASSKNSPRETQYFGPGTRLLVL.

This chain joins TRBV4-2 and TRBJ1-2; 10 bases are shared with TRBD1. The trim removed 1 base at V and 7 bases at J, leaving 6 bases unmatched. The CDR3 is 15 amino acids. Germline CDR1 is LGHNA and CDR2 is YNFKEQ. CDR3 residues: CASSQVDRGPSGYTF. In nucleotides, the CDR3 is TGTGCCAGCAGCCAAGTCGACAGGGGGCCGAGTGGCTACACCTTC.

This clonotype was recorded many times. This sequence joins TRBV28 and TRBJ2-7, with no clear D. CDR1 is MDHEN and CDR2 is SYDVKM in the germline V gene. Deletions cut 3 bases from V and 4 bases from J, with 4 bases between. This CDR3 spans 11 amino acids. The CDR3 loop reads CASSLHYEQYF. The CDR3 nucleotides read TGTGCCAGCAGTTTGCATTACGAGCAGTACTTC.

The chain links TRBV20-1 to TRBJ1-4; 9 bases agree with TRBD1. CDR1 DFQATT and CDR2 SNEGSKA come from the germline V gene (reference sequence). CDR3 length: 15 residues. The V and J ends lost 6 bases and 7 bases, in that order; junction bases with no gene match: 12. Written as DNA, the CDR3 is TGCAGTGCCCGCGGGGCCGGGACAGGGTTTGAAAAACTGTTTTTT. Encoded protein: CSARGAGTGFEKLFF.

J is TRBJ2-7 and V is TRBV5-1; D may correspond to TRBD1 or TRBD2 (5 bases each). V was cut by 0 bases and J by 3 bases, with 10 bases left in between. The germline V gene has CDR1 SGHRS and CDR2 YFSETQ. The CDR3 runs to 14 residues. The chain's CDR3 is CASSLDGTYYEQYF. The CDR3 bases are TGCGCCAGCAGCTTGGATGGGACCTACTACGAGCAGTACTTC.

V and J are TRBV6-2 or TRBV6-3 and TRBJ1-1; no firm D call. Trimming took 1 base from V and 0 from J, leaving 3 bases between them. There are 13 residues in the CDR3. Germline V gene data show CDR1 as MNHEY and CDR2 as SVGEGT. The CDR3 sequence: CASSYFLNTEAFF. The CDR3 DNA sequence: TGTGCCAGCAGTTACTTTCTGAACACTGAAGCTTTCTTT.

This clonotype was seen a handful of times. This chain links TRBV20-1 with TRBJ2-1, with D possibly TRBD2 on 5 matching bases. Germline assignment: CDR1 DFQATT and CDR2 SNEGSKA (reference sequence). Trimming took 8 bases from V and 0 from J, leaving 14 bases between them. The CDR3 is 14 amino acids. CDR3 DNA sequence: TGCAGTACGAGGGCCATCAACTCCTACAATGAGCAGTTCTTC. It translates to CSTRAINSYNEQFF.

This clonotype was observed many times. This chain connects TRBV28 to TRBJ2-7; TRBD1 matches at 8 bases. Germline V gene data show CDR1 as MDHEN and CDR2 as SYDVKM. The CDR3 consists of 14 residues. Trimming cost V 7 bases and J 5 bases; bases outside gene matches: 10. The CDR3 sequence: CASTHRQGNNEQYF. CDR3 coding DNA: TGTGCCAGCACCCACAGACAGGGGAATAACGAGCAGTACTTC. Full variable domain (rest looked up from reference TRBV28 and TRBJ2-7): DVKVTQSSRYLVKRTGEKVFLECVQDMDHENMFWYRQDPGLGLRLIYFSYDVKMKEKGDIPEGYSVSREKKERFSLILESASTNQTSMYLCASTHRQGNNEQYFGPGTRLTVT.

The J gene is TRBJ2-7, the V gene TRBV7-2; D ambiguous. Looked up from germline, CDR1 is SGHTA and CDR2 is FQGNSA. CDR3 length equals 16 residues. Trimming took off 1 base at V and 3 bases at J, with 16 bases between the two ends. The CDR3 DNA reads as TGTGCCAGCAGCTTAGTCGAGGCGCGATTAAACTACGAGCAGTACTTC. Protein: CASSLVEARLNYEQYF.

This clonotype has more than one count but fewer than ten. The V gene is TRBV20-1, the J gene TRBJ1-1; 7 positions match TRBD1. Per the germline V gene, CDR1 is DFQATT and CDR2 is SNEGSKA (reference sequence). Unmatched junction bases numbered 7, after V lost 2 bases and J lost 1 base. The CDR3 runs 15 residues. The CDR3 protein is CSARTADRRNTEAFF. For the CDR3, the DNA is TGCAGTGCTAGAACAGCGGACAGGAGGAACACTGAAGCTTTCTTT.

This clonotype was counted only a few times. The genes are TRBV7-9 and TRBJ2-4, with TRBD1 identical over 7 bases. Per germline, CDR1 SEHNR and CDR2 FQNEAQ (reference sequence). V was clipped by 1 base and J by 5 bases; unmatched bases: 5. The CDR3 consists of 15 residues. In DNA form, the CDR3 reads TGTGCCAGCAGCTTAGGGACAGGCAACCAAAACATTCAGTACTTC. Its translation: CASSLGTGNQNIQYF.

This clonotype was counted ten times or more. J is TRBJ2-1 and V is TRBV29-1; D unclear. V was clipped by 4 bases and J by 0 bases, with 7 bases between them. The CDR3 extends over 13 amino acids. Germline-derived CDR1 and CDR2 are SQVTM and ANQGSEA. The CDR3 DNA reads as TGCAGCGTTGGGCAGCACTCCTACAATGAGCAGTTCTTC. Its protein is CSVGQHSYNEQFF.

This clonotype was recorded a few times. V and J are TRBV12-3 or TRBV12-4 and TRBJ2-7, with D possibly being TRBD1 (5 bases). The CDR3 spans 13 residues. V was clipped by 7 bases and J by 2 bases, with 12 bases between them. The CDR3 loop is CASKATATYEQYF. As DNA, the CDR3 is TGTGCCAGCAAAGCGACAGCCACCTACGAGCAGTACTTC.

This clonotype was counted a few times. The J gene is TRBJ1-4, the V gene TRBV28; TRBD1 agrees at 7 bases. J gave up 4 bases and V 6 bases, and 8 bases lay outside the gene matches. Per germline, CDR1 MDHEN and CDR2 SYDVKM. There are 15 residues in the CDR3. This CDR3 reads CASRLATGINEKLFF. CDR3 DNA sequence: TGTGCCAGCAGGCTGGCGACAGGGATTAATGAAAAACTGTTTTTT.

V and J are TRBV6-1 and TRBJ1-2; 7 bases line up with TRBD1. V was pared by 6 bases and J by 8 bases, with 12 bases of the junction left unmatched. Germline lookup yields CDR1 MNHNS and CDR2 SASEGT. This CDR3 comprises 14 residues. CDR3 in DNA: TGTGCCAGCAGGGGACCGACAGGGACGGGGGGCTACACCTTC. Translation: CASRGPTGTGGYTF.

This clonotype has only a few counts. The J gene is TRBJ2-7, the V gene TRBV6-2 or TRBV6-3, with a possible D match to TRBD2 (5 bases). The V end was cut by 7 bases, the J end by 0 bases, with 16 bases between. There are 15 residues in the CDR3. Germline values: CDR1 MNHEY, CDR2 SVGEGT. CDR3 residues: CASNPSTLVSYEQYF. The CDR3, as DNA: TGTGCCAGCAATCCCTCGACACTAGTCTCCTACGAGCAGTACTTC.

In this sample, this clonotype turned up a few times. DNA of the CDR3: TGCGCCAGCAGCCAACGAGCAGCGCCCTCACAAGAGACCCAGTACTTC. Protein: CASSQRAAPSQETQYF. J is TRBJ2-5 and V is TRBV4-1; D not resolved. Germline V gene lookup returns CDR1 MGHRA and CDR2 YSYEKL. V lost 2 bases and J 2 bases, leaving 15 bases between the germline ends. This CDR3 spans 16 amino acids.

This clonotype showed up just a few times. This chain connects TRBV12-3 or TRBV12-4 to TRBJ2-1; D gene ambiguous. The V end lost 3 bases, the J end lost 15 bases, and 18 bases lay between the germline ends. The CDR3 is made up of 13 amino acids. CDR3 sequence reads: CASSLGSTIPLFF. The CDR3 nucleotides are TGTGCCAGCAGTTTGGGTAGCACTATCCCCCTGTTCTTC.

This clonotype was picked up a small number of times. The J gene is TRBJ2-7, the V gene TRBV5-5; TRBD2 matches at 9 bases. The germline V gene encodes CDR1 SGHKS and CDR2 YYEKEE (reference sequence). The CDR3 sequence is 15 residues long. After removal of 2 bases from V and 5 bases from J, the junction contained 8 bases not matched to a gene. CDR3 residues: CASSLTSGLPHEQYF. The CDR3, as DNA: TGTGCCAGCAGCTTAACTAGCGGGCTCCCCCACGAGCAGTACTTC.

The rearrangement uses TRBV15 and TRBJ2-3, with a weak D call TRBD1 (6 bases). The CDR3 contains 15 residues. V dropped 6 bases and J dropped 3 bases, with 16 bases sitting between them. Germline loops: CDR1 LNHNV, CDR2 YYDKDF (reference sequence). The CDR3 spells CATSRSRGLTDTQYF. The CDR3 DNA is TGTGCCACCAGTCGGAGCAGGGGCTTGACAGATACGCAGTATTTT.

V gene TRBV9 combines with J gene TRBJ2-1; D might be TRBD2 (5 bases). There are 17 residues in the CDR3. From germline, CDR1 is SGDLS and CDR2 YYNGEE. Trimming stripped 3 bases from V and 0 bases from J, with 16 bases between. CDR3 sequence (DNA): TGTGCCAGCAGCGACATCCTTACTAGGAGCTCCTACAATGAGCAGTTCTTC. Amino acid sequence: CASSDILTRSSYNEQFF. The variable domain in full, completed from reference TRBV9 and TRBJ2-1, reads DSGVTQTPKHLITATGQRVTLRCSPRSGDLSVYWYQQSLDQGLQFLIQYYNGEERAKGNILERFSAQQFPDLHSELNLSSLELGDSALYFCASSDILTRSSYNEQFFGPGTRLTVL.

Only a few counts were recorded for this clonotype. This chain connects TRBV12-3 or TRBV12-4 to TRBJ1-5, with a tentative D call TRBD1 (5 bases). The CDR3 spans 14 residues. The ends were cut back, 2 bases at V and 6 bases at J, with 11 bases in the middle. CDR3 loop: CASSLRGGSQPQHF. The CDR3 bases are TGTGCCAGCAGTTTAAGGGGAGGTAGTCAGCCCCAGCATTTT.